The 23 T cell receptor beta chains presented below share a single source sample, sequenced in a study of blood T cell repertoires in COVID-19. Sequencing was performed with immunoSEQ multiplex PCR; in TCRdb, only in-frame clones are kept and a portion is missing. The sample carries about 230,000 clones, roughly 83% recorded once. The sequenced sample consisted of peripheral blood. Source of these receptors: a woman between 50 and 59 years old with acute or convalescent COVID-19.

V and J are TRBV4-1 and TRBJ1-1, with 7 bases identical to TRBD1. Germline CDR1 MGHRA, CDR2 YSYEKL. The length of the CDR3 is 14 residues. Trimming at V came to 3 bases and at J to 1 base, leaving 2 bases not matched to a gene. The CDR3 DNA sequence: TGCGCCAGCAGCCACCGGGACAGGAACACTGAAGCTTTCTTT. The encoded protein is CASSHRDRNTEAFF.

The chain joins TRBV3-1 (or the pseudogene TRBV3-2) to TRBJ2-3; 7 nucleotides line up with TRBD2. Unmatched junction bases numbered 6, after V lost 4 bases and J lost 2 bases. Looked up from germline, CDR1 is LGHDT and CDR2 is YNNKEL (reference sequence). The CDR3 sequence is 15 residues long. DNA of the CDR3: TGTGCCAGCAGCCTCAGCGGGGTGCACACAGATACGCAGTATTTT. As protein: CASSLSGVHTDTQYF.

The chain combines TRBV5-5 with TRBJ1-6; no definite D call. The CDR3 extends over 19 amino acids. Germline V CDR1 and CDR2: SGHKS, YYEKEE (reference sequence). The V and J ends lost 0 bases and 8 bases respectively, with 24 bases between them. CDR3 DNA: TGTGCCAGCAGCTTGGAGGAGGTGGAAGTCAATGTGCTTTATTCACCCCTCCACTTT. Translating gives CASSLEEVEVNVLYSPLHF.

The chain links TRBV6-2 or TRBV6-3 to TRBJ1-1; 8 bases are shared with TRBD1. Trimming cost V 6 bases and J 1 base; bases outside gene matches: 19. Germline V lookup: CDR1 MNHEY, CDR2 SVGEGT. This CDR3 has 19 amino acids. The CDR3 DNA reads TGTGCCAGCAGCAGCCGGACAGGGCATCCAGGGGTATCGAACACTGAAGCTTTCTTT. Protein product: CASSSRTGHPGVSNTEAFF.

The chain is built from TRBV25-1 and TRBJ2-7, with D possibly TRBD2 on 6 matching bases. Germline-derived CDR1 and CDR2 are MGHDK and SYGVNS. V gave up 6 bases and J gave up 5 bases, with 17 bases separating them. The length of the CDR3 is 14 residues. The chain's CDR3 is CASSRGAWRDEQYF. CDR3 DNA: TGTGCCAGCAGCCGTGGGGCTTGGAGGGACGAGCAGTACTTC.

There are a few counts of this clone. The J gene is TRBJ1-1, the V gene TRBV23-1, with a possible D match to TRBD1 (6 bases). TRBV23-1 is an ORF; its function is uncertain. CDR3 size: 16 residues. Trimming took 0 bases from V and 7 from J, leaving 18 bases between them. Here the CDR3 reads CASSQSGWGQGCEAFF. CDR3 nucleotide sequence: TGCGCCAGCAGTCAATCGGGGTGGGGGCAGGGTTGTGAAGCTTTCTTT.

DNA of the CDR3: TGTGCCAGCAGCTTGACCCCTAGCTCCTACGAGCAGTACTTC. This gives the protein CASSLTPSSYEQYF. The rearrangement uses TRBV5-5 and TRBJ2-7; D gene ambiguous. Trimming removed 1 base from V and 0 bases from J, with 8 bases in between. Germline values: CDR1 SGHKS, CDR2 YYEKEE (reference sequence). This CDR3 spans 14 amino acids.

V usage is TRBV30 and J usage is TRBJ2-7; 7 positions match TRBD2. The germline gives CDR1 GTSNPN, CDR2 SVGIG (reference sequence). There are 13 residues in the CDR3. V was clipped by 4 bases and J by 7 bases; unmatched bases: 10. CDR3 coding DNA: TGTGCCTGGAATAGTCTCCCCGGGGGGGAGCAGTACTTC. This encodes CAWNSLPGGEQYF.

This clone showed up just once. The gene calls are TRBV19 and TRBJ2-1; 8 bases fit TRBD2. From germline, CDR1 is LNHDA and CDR2 SQIVND (reference sequence). Trimming took 7 bases from V and 9 from J; bases not matched to a gene: 20. The CDR3 extends over 17 amino acids. This CDR3 is CASTDAGRGGPVGEQFF. In nucleotides, the CDR3 is TGTGCCAGTACCGATGCCGGGAGGGGGGGGCCGGTCGGTGAGCAGTTCTTC.

The chain couples TRBV4-2 to TRBJ2-2, with 9 bases fitting TRBD1. Trimming took 0 bases from V and 8 from J; bases not matched to a gene: 13. Germline CDR1 LGHNA, CDR2 YNFKEQ. CDR3 length: 18 amino acids. CDR3 amino acids: CASSQDPGGQGLAGELFF. The CDR3 nucleotides read TGTGCCAGCAGCCAAGATCCAGGAGGACAGGGGTTGGCAGGGGAGCTGTTTTTT.

The V and J genes are TRBV5-6 and TRBJ2-1, with a tentative D call TRBD2 (5 bases). This CDR3 is 16 amino acids long. V lost 0 bases, J lost 5 bases, and 15 bases lay in between. Looked up from germline, CDR1 is SGHDT and CDR2 is YYEEEE. The CDR3 sequence is CASSLVVRRGNNEQFF. CDR3 nucleotide sequence: TGTGCCAGCAGCTTGGTAGTAAGAAGAGGGAACAATGAGCAGTTCTTC.

The chain is built from TRBV30 and TRBJ1-2; the D is unclear. Trimming pared 2 bases from V and 0 bases from J, leaving 4 bases between. This CDR3 has 12 residues. CDR1 and CDR2 (germline): GTSNPN, SVGIG (reference sequence). The CDR3 protein is CAWSNTNYGYTF. CDR3 DNA: TGTGCCTGGAGTAATACTAACTATGGCTACACCTTC. Variable domain in full (rest from reference TRBV30 and TRBJ1-2): SQTIHQWPATLVQPVGSPLSLECTVEGTSNPNLYWYRQAAGRGLQLLFYSVGIGQISSEVPQNLSASRPQDRQFILSSKKLLLSDSGFYLCAWSNTNYGYTFGSGTRLTVV.

This clone came up once. This chain links TRBV15 with TRBJ2-5, with a weak D call TRBD1 (6 bases). The V and J ends lost 3 bases and 5 bases respectively, with 16 bases between them. Germline V gene data show CDR1 as LNHNV and CDR2 as YYDKDF (reference sequence). The CDR3 consists of 15 residues. The CDR3 region is CATSRPGAGRETQYF. CDR3 bases: TGTGCCACCAGCAGGCCAGGGGCTGGACGGGAGACCCAGTACTTC.

This clone has just a few counts. The chain employs TRBV6-2 or TRBV6-3 and TRBJ1-4; no reliable D call. The CDR3 loop spans 19 amino acids. Germline CDR1 MNHEY, CDR2 SVGEGT. V was cut by 2 bases and J by 0 bases, with 19 bases left in between. The CDR3 region has the DNA TGTGCCAGCAGTTACGGGCCCGACTTCAGGACTGCAACTAATGAAAAACTGTTTTTT. Residues: CASSYGPDFRTATNEKLFF.

The genes are TRBV11-2 and TRBJ2-7; D is unclear. V gave up 1 base and J gave up 2 bases, with 3 bases separating them. The CDR3 runs to 12 residues. The germline V gene encodes CDR1 SGHAT and CDR2 FQNNGV. This CDR3 is CASSLAAYEQYF. The DNA of the CDR3 is TGTGCCAGCAGCTTAGCTGCCTACGAGCAGTACTTC. Full variable domain (remainder filled in from reference TRBV11-2 and TRBJ2-7): EAGVAQSPRYKIIEKRQSVAFWCNPISGHATLYWYQQILGQGPKLLIQFQNNGVVDDSQLPKDRFSAERLKGVDSTLKIQPAKLEDSAVYLCASSLAAYEQYFGPGTRLTVT.

The CDR3 bases are TGTGCCAGCAGTGAATGGTTAGAGGTCCTCTCTGGAAACACCATATATTTT. Residues: CASSEWLEVLSGNTIYF. The V and J genes are TRBV6-1 and TRBJ1-3, with D hard to call. This CDR3 is built from 17 residues. V lost 2 bases and J 0 bases, leaving 14 bases between the germline ends. Germline CDR1 and CDR2: MNHNS and SASEGT.

This chain connects TRBV13 to TRBJ2-3, with D possibly being TRBD2 (7 bases). The V end lost 6 bases, the J end lost 4 bases, and 23 bases lay between the germline ends. This CDR3 has 17 amino acids. The germline CDR1 and CDR2 sequences are PRHDT and FYEKMQ (reference sequence). In DNA form, the CDR3 reads TGTGCCAGCAGTCTAGGGGGGCTGGGAGGGGACTCAGATACGCAGTATTTT. Encoded protein: CASSLGGLGGDSDTQYF.

V is TRBV5-6 and J is TRBJ2-7; D is possibly TRBD2 (6 bases). CDR1 SGHDT and CDR2 YYEEEE come from the germline V gene. Deletions cut 3 bases from V and 3 bases from J, with 13 bases between. CDR3 size: 14 residues. The CDR3 region is CASSYGTGDYEQYF. For the CDR3, the DNA is TGTGCCAGCAGCTACGGGACGGGAGACTACGAGCAGTACTTC.

This clone came up once. This chain uses TRBV4-1 with TRBJ1-2; D not resolved. Germline CDR1 MGHRA, CDR2 YSYEKL. CDR3 size: 14 residues. V lost 5 bases to trimming and J lost 8 bases, with 18 bases between them. The CDR3 reads CASSSLTGSKGYTF. The CDR3 DNA reads TGCGCCAGCAGCTCTCTTACGGGGTCGAAAGGCTACACCTTC.

This clone showed up many times. CDR3 residues: CASSLTGTGNQPQHF. CDR3 in DNA: TGTGCCAGCAGCTTGACAGGGACCGGCAATCAGCCCCAGCATTTT. V usage is TRBV7-2 and J usage is TRBJ1-5, with 7 positions matching TRBD1. Losses at the gene ends were 3 bases for V and 2 bases for J; bases not matched to a gene: 4. CDR1 SGHTA and CDR2 FQGNSA come from the germline V gene. This CDR3 comprises 15 residues.

This clone occurred a few times. The V and J genes are TRBV6-5 and TRBJ2-7; 8 bases align to TRBD2. V trimming: 6 bases; J trimming: 3 bases; junction bases outside the gene matches: 10. The length of the CDR3 is 15 residues. CDR1 and CDR2 from the germline V gene are MNHEY and SVGAGI. Here the CDR3 DNA reads TGTGCCAGCAGCCCATTCCAGCGGGGGTTCTACGAGCAGTACTTC. It translates to CASSPFQRGFYEQYF.

V and J are TRBV9 and TRBJ2-7, with 12 bases that match TRBD1. The CDR3 totals 15 residues. Germline V gene data show CDR1 as SGDLS and CDR2 as YYNGEE. With V trimmed by 4 bases and J by 3 bases, 5 bases remained unmatched. In DNA, the CDR3 is TGTGCCAGCAGCCTGGGGACAGGGGGCTTCTACGAGCAGTACTTC. Translation gives CASSLGTGGFYEQYF. The entire variable domain, with the rest obtained from reference TRBV9 and TRBJ2-7, is as follows: DSGVTQTPKHLITATGQRVTLRCSPRSGDLSVYWYQQSLDQGLQFLIQYYNGEERAKGNILERFSAQQFPDLHSELNLSSLELGDSALYFCASSLGTGGFYEQYFGPGTRLTVT.

This sequence joins TRBV29-1 and TRBJ2-1, with 13 bases that match TRBD2. This CDR3 has 14 residues. V lost 3 bases, J lost 6 bases, and 2 bases stayed unmatched. From germline, CDR1 is SQVTM and CDR2 ANQGSEA. The chain's CDR3 is CSVDRLAGGNEQFF. CDR3 DNA sequence: TGCAGCGTTGACCGACTAGCGGGGGGCAATGAGCAGTTCTTC.